Each of the 13 T cell receptor beta chains below was sequenced from the same sample in a study of Ad26.COV2.S vaccination and SARS-CoV-2 variants. The treatment denotes: roughly 18 received Ad26.COV2.S at low or high dose, single or two shots; several received placebo; per-sample allocation not given. Sample collection was performed on day 63 after the first vaccine or placebo injection. The assay was immunoSEQ multiplex PCR, and TCRdb's table has in-frame clones only and misses some. The profile shows approximately 250,000 clones, roughly 87% of them singletons. Specimen: peripheral blood, collected in a trial of Ad26.COV2.S vaccine versus placebo. The receptors shown here come from a person between 18 and 65 years old who received the Ad26.COV2.S COVID-19 vaccine or a placebo.

The V gene is TRBV6-1, the J gene TRBJ1-5, with a tentative D call TRBD1 (6 bases). V was pared by 3 bases and J by 4 bases, with 10 bases between. The CDR3 extends over 14 amino acids. Germline CDR1 reads MNHNS; CDR2 reads SASEGT. The CDR3 DNA sequence: TGTGCCAGCAGTGAGGGGGGCTGGAATCAGCCCCAGCATTTT. It is translated as CASSEGGWNQPQHF.

The V call is TRBV6-5, the J call TRBJ1-5, with no clear D. Trimming took off 6 bases at V and 0 bases at J, with 6 bases between the two ends. The germline gives CDR1 MNHEY, CDR2 SVGAGI. This CDR3 has 13 amino acids. The CDR3 coding sequence is TGTGCCAGCAGGGCCAGTAGCAATCAGCCCCAGCATTTT. It translates to CASRASSNQPQHF.

V gene TRBV6-4 combines with J gene TRBJ1-5, with 8 bases that match TRBD1. Germline CDR1 is MRHNA and CDR2 is SNTAGT. This CDR3 comprises 16 residues. The trim removed 3 bases at V and 2 bases at J, leaving 6 bases unmatched. CDR3 sequence (DNA): TGTGCCAGCAGTGAGTCAGGGGGCATTGGCAATCAGCCCCAGCATTTT. Translated: CASSESGGIGNQPQHF.

V is TRBV30 and J is TRBJ2-3; D gene uncertain. The CDR3 spans 11 residues. Germline CDR1 GTSNPN, CDR2 SVGIG (reference sequence). V was pared by 5 bases and J by 2 bases, with 5 bases between. CDR3 in DNA: TGTGCCTGGGGCTACACAGATACGCAGTATTTT. The encoded protein is CAWGYTDTQYF.

The rearrangement uses TRBV30 and TRBJ2-1, with D perhaps being TRBD1 or TRBD2 (6 bases each). CDR3 length equals 17 residues. Trimming took 0 bases from V and 8 from J, leaving 23 bases between them. CDR1 and CDR2 from the germline V gene are GTSNPN and SVGIG (reference sequence). The CDR3 protein is CAWSVRGGPLGGHEQFF. The CDR3 nucleotides read TGTGCCTGGAGTGTACGGGGAGGTCCCCTGGGGGGCCATGAGCAGTTCTTC. Full variable domain (missing parts from reference TRBV30 and TRBJ2-1): SQTIHQWPATLVQPVGSPLSLECTVEGTSNPNLYWYRQAAGRGLQLLFYSVGIGQISSEVPQNLSASRPQDRQFILSSKKLLLSDSGFYLCAWSVRGGPLGGHEQFFGPGTRLTVL.

The gene calls are TRBV4-3 and TRBJ2-2; perhaps TRBD1 as D (5 bases). Germline values: CDR1 LGHNA, CDR2 YSLEER. The CDR3 spans 16 residues. V was cut by 2 bases and J by 7 bases, with 17 bases left in between. CDR3 DNA: TGCGCCAGCAGCCAATCCATGGCAAAGCAGGGCGGGGAGCTGTTTTTT. It encodes CASSQSMAKQGGELFF.

This clone was seen repeatedly, ten times or more. This sequence joins TRBV6-8 and TRBJ1-1; TRBD1 matches 9 bases. With 7 bases clipped from V and 0 bases from J, the junction kept 12 bases outside the gene matches. Germline loops: CDR1 MNHGY, CDR2 SAAAGT. The CDR3 runs 17 residues. CDR3 loop: CASTPMDRGLMNTEAFF. Written as DNA, the CDR3 is TGTGCCAGCACACCTATGGACAGGGGCCTTATGAACACTGAAGCTTTCTTT.

The chain couples TRBV19 to TRBJ1-2; D is unclear. Trimming cost V 4 bases and J 4 bases, with 16 bases left between them. Germline loops: CDR1 LNHDA, CDR2 SQIVND (reference sequence). This CDR3 contains 15 residues. DNA for the CDR3: TGTGCCAGTAGTAAGTTTCCGAAAAAGGGCTATGGCTACACCTTC. Encoded protein: CASSKFPKKGYGYTF.

The chain combines TRBV18 with TRBJ1-1, with D unclear. The germline gives CDR1 KGHSH, CDR2 LQKENI. The CDR3 runs to 13 residues. Trimming left V 2 bases short and J 1 base short, with 5 bases between. The CDR3 loop reads CASSPASNTEAFF. The CDR3 region has the DNA TGTGCCAGCTCACCAGCTTCGAACACTGAAGCTTTCTTT.

The rearrangement uses TRBV27 and TRBJ2-1; 8 nucleotides line up with TRBD2. CDR1 is MNHEY and CDR2 is SMNVEV in the germline V gene (reference sequence). This CDR3 is 15 amino acids long. The junction had 6 bases not matched to a gene; V was cut back by 8 bases and J by 0 bases. CDR3 sequence (DNA): TGTGCCAGCCGAGGGAGCGGGAGCTCCTACAATGAGCAGTTCTTC. Its protein is CASRGSGSSYNEQFF.

This rearrangement joins TRBV10-1 to TRBJ2-7; D may be TRBD2 (5 bases). Germline V gives CDR1 WNHNN, CDR2 SYGVQD (reference sequence). The CDR3 covers 13 residues. CDR3 in DNA: TGCGGAAACAACGGGGTCCGCTCCTACGAGCAGTACGTC. Amino acid sequence: CGNNGVRSYEQYV.

The chain links TRBV13 to TRBJ1-4; TRBD1 might be the D (5 bases). The length of the CDR3 is 14 residues. Germline loops: CDR1 PRHDT, CDR2 FYEKMQ (reference sequence). Trimming stripped 2 bases from V and 4 bases from J, with 8 bases between. Here the CDR3 reads CASSLRDGNEKLFF. The CDR3 nucleotides are TGTGCCAGCAGCTTACGGGACGGTAATGAAAAACTGTTTTTT.

V gene TRBV5-1 combines with J gene TRBJ1-4, with D unresolved. This CDR3 comprises 12 residues. Germline CDR1 reads SGHRS; CDR2 reads YFSETQ. Between the trimmed V and J ends, which lost 1 base and 8 bases, there was a span of 6 bases. The CDR3 DNA reads TGCGCCAGCAGCTTGAATCGAGAAAAACTGTTTTTT. Residues: CASSLNREKLFF. The full variable domain, completed using reference TRBV5-1 and TRBJ1-4, is KAGVTQTPRYLIKTRGQQVTLSCSPISGHRSVSWYQQTPGQGLQFLFEYFSETQRNKGNFPGRFSGRQFSNSRSEMNVSTLELGDSALYLCASSLNREKLFFGSGTQLSVL.